The clone carrying this T cell receptor (beta chain) was detected many times. Its antigen is undetermined. The authors made TCR cDNA by 5'RACE template switching, adding a universal primer site and UMIs. TCRdb ran MiXCR on the 5' RACE reads and lists one entry per CDR3 protein. Of 80,000 to 100,000 distinct CDR3 sequences listed, about 6% were seen once; the top ten hold under 50%. The record originates from a study of T cells after yellow fever vaccination. Findings of the study overall: A secondary response was less intense yet reached its peak sooner, at day 5 versus 15. Post-booster repertoires contained most primary-vaccination clones again (roughly 96% CD4, 88% CD8).

Trimming shortened V by 7 bases and J by 6 bases, and 25 bases separated the two germline ends. The CDR3 sequence is 17 residues long. V usage is TRBV12-3 or TRBV12-4 and J usage is TRBJ2-1, with D possibly matching TRBD1 (6 bases). This sample comprised CD8+ T cells sorted from PBMCs, obtained 10 days after the yellow fever booster vaccination. This clonotype was sampled from a man between 18 and 29 years old who received the YFV17D yellow fever vaccine. The CDR3 here is CASTLQVATGWSNEQFF. The CDR3 nucleotides read TGTGCCAGCACCCTTCAGGTCGCAACAGGGTGGAGCAATGAGCAGTTCTTC.